This TCR beta chain was identified in a study of blood T cell repertoires in COVID-19. Study summary: Acute and convalescent COVID-19 samples came from the United States, Italy and Spain. In each case, the material was cDNA or gDNA derived from T cells, B-cell-depleted T cells, or PBMCs.

Authors' analysis steps: How many nucleated cells were present was estimated from reference gene primer amplification. TCRdb's table, derived via immunoSEQ multiplex PCR, lists solely in-frame clones and lacks some. From that table come the V and J calls and clone size; the DNA was used to work out D and trimming. This sample carries under 300,000 clones, roughly 80% of them seen once, and the ten largest clones take around 11%. The CDR3 is 16 amino acids. Germline lookup yields CDR1 SEHNR and CDR2 FQNEAQ (reference sequence). V shed 5 bases, J shed 1 base, and the junction held 10 bases outside the gene matches. This clone was counted a few times.

The V call is TRBV7-9, the J call TRBJ1-1; 7 positions agree with TRBD1. Sequences were obtained from peripheral blood. This clonotype originated in a woman aged 55-75 years with active or convalescent COVID-19. CDR3 loop: CASSPPTGTRNTEAFF. As DNA, the CDR3 is TGTGCCAGCAGCCCTCCGACAGGGACGAGGAACACTGAAGCTTTCTTT.